Listed here is a single T cell receptor (beta chain). The antigen is unknown. All patients reached thyroid surgery having received no treatment beforehand. Trimming pared 1 base from V and 7 bases from J, leaving 13 bases between. Germline lookup yields CDR1 SGHTA and CDR2 FQGTGA. CDR3 length: 15 amino acids. The data are from a study of metastatic and nonmetastatic thyroid tumors. Study conclusions and caveats: Reports indicated that malignant thyroid tumors showed significantly higher TCR beta diversity than benign nodules did, in blood and tumor.

MiXCR was used by TCRdb to re-call the PCR reads. This table holds approximately 14,000 clones, over 25% found once. Source material: tumor tissue. The sequence was collected from a male donor with papillary thyroid cancer or a benign thyroid nodule (not recorded which). Some clones in this sample may be carry-over from other donors' samples. The chain uses TRBV7-3 and TRBJ2-2; weak D call: TRBD2 (5 bases). This chain's CDR3 is CASSLIEGANGELFF. The CDR3 coding sequence is TGTGCCAGCAGCTTAATCGAGGGAGCTAACGGGGAGCTGTTTTTT.